The next 27 T cell receptor beta chains were all read from a single sample in a study of shared T cell receptors in the human thymus. Assay: immunoSEQ multiplex PCR; the TCRdb copy retains only in-frame clones and omits some. The data hold 640,000 or so clones, with around 87% observed a single time. Separately, the same data were catalogued under a study of human thymus T cells.

Specimen: thymocytes. Receptor source: a boy under three years old with a congenital heart defect.

This clone was seen a few times. The chain has TRBV6-1 and TRBJ1-2; TRBD1 matches 9 bases. The CDR3 contains 13 residues. V dropped 11 bases and J dropped 8; count of bases not matched to a gene: 12. Germline assignment: CDR1 MNHNS and CDR2 SASEGT. In nucleotides, the CDR3 is TGTGCCGGATTGTACGGGACAGGGATAGGCTACACCTTC. The encoded protein is CAGLYGTGIGYTF.

The chain combines TRBV28 with TRBJ1-5; the D is unclear. Germline assignment: CDR1 MDHEN and CDR2 SYDVKM. This CDR3 comprises 13 residues. The ends were cut back, 2 bases at V and 11 bases at J, with 13 bases in the middle. CDR3 in amino acids: CASSLPGEVAQHF. In nucleotides, the CDR3 is TGTGCCAGCAGTTTACCCGGGGAAGTGGCCCAGCATTTT.

The chain carries TRBV19 and TRBJ1-1, with D possibly TRBD1 on 6 matching bases. The CDR3 covers 18 residues. V lost 5 bases and J 0 bases, leaving 22 bases between the germline ends. CDR1 LNHDA and CDR2 SQIVND come from the germline V gene (reference sequence). CDR3 sequence: CASSPPTEGGRVNTEAFF. The CDR3 bases are TGTGCCAGTAGTCCGCCCACGGAGGGGGGGAGGGTGAACACTGAAGCTTTCTTT. Looking up the rest from reference TRBV19 and TRBJ1-1 gives the full variable domain: DGGITQSPKYLFRKEGQNVTLSCEQNLNHDAMYWYRQDPGQGLRLIYYSQIVNDFQKGDIAEGYSVSREKKESFPLTVTSAQKNPTAFYLCASSPPTEGGRVNTEAFFGQGTRLTVV.

This clone was observed a single time. The chain employs TRBV28 and TRBJ2-1; 8 bases are shared with TRBD2. The CDR3 spans 21 residues. V trimming: 3 bases; J trimming: 1 base; junction bases outside the gene matches: 20. Germline V gene data show CDR1 as MDHEN and CDR2 as SYDVKM. The CDR3: CASSFPHIGYRAGGSYNEQFF. In nucleotides, the CDR3 is TGTGCCAGCAGTTTCCCTCACATCGGGTATAGGGCGGGAGGATCCTACAATGAGCAGTTCTTC.

The chain couples TRBV28 to TRBJ1-3; TRBD1 agrees at 7 bases. The CDR3 sequence is 16 residues long. CDR1 is MDHEN, CDR2 SYDVKM, per germline. V lost 2 bases, J lost 4 bases, and 8 bases stayed unmatched. CDR3 region: CASSLIVTGVGNTIYF. CDR3 coding DNA: TGTGCCAGCAGTTTAATCGTAACAGGGGTCGGAAACACCATATATTTT.

This clone came up once. This chain links TRBV27 with TRBJ2-3; weak D call: TRBD1 (6 bases). The V gene's germline CDR1 is MNHEY and CDR2 SMNVEV (reference sequence). CDR3 length equals 17 residues. V shed 7 bases and J shed 0 bases, with 20 bases lying between them. Here the CDR3 DNA reads TGTGCCAGCAAGGTTGGGGGCGGGCCCTCTAGCACAGATACGCAGTATTTT. Translation gives CASKVGGGPSSTDTQYF.

The V gene is TRBV5-3, the J gene TRBJ1-4; possibly TRBD1 for D (6 bases). TRBV5-3 is given ORF status, its function remaining uncertain. V was clipped by 4 bases and J by 2 bases, with 21 bases between them. The CDR3 loop spans 18 amino acids. This CDR3 is CARSPRKANRETNEKLFF. The CDR3, as DNA: TGTGCCAGAAGCCCACGTAAAGCAAACAGGGAGACTAATGAAAAACTGTTTTTT.

The V call is TRBV5-1, the J call TRBJ2-7, with D perhaps TRBD1 (5 bases). The CDR3 covers 14 residues. CDR1 and CDR2 (germline): SGHRS, YFSETQ. Trimming removed 4 bases at V and 0 bases at J, with 11 bases between. In DNA form, the CDR3 reads TGCGCCAGCAGCCCGCGACAGAGCTCCTACGAGCAGTACTTC. Translated: CASSPRQSSYEQYF.

This rearrangement joins TRBV4-3 to TRBJ1-2, with TRBD1 identical over 10 bases. Per germline, CDR1 LGHNA and CDR2 YSLEER. V dropped 3 bases and J dropped 9; count of bases not matched to a gene: 22. This CDR3 is 19 amino acids long. The CDR3 sequence: CASSHQRPISRDRGVRYTF. The CDR3 DNA sequence: TGCGCCAGCAGCCACCAAAGGCCTATATCGCGGGACAGGGGTGTGCGCTACACCTTC.

The rearrangement links TRBV11-2 to TRBJ2-7, with 8 bases aligning to TRBD1. This CDR3 has 13 residues. CDR1 SGHAT and CDR2 FQNNGV come from the germline V gene. With V trimmed by 8 bases and J by 3 bases, 6 bases remained unmatched. The chain's CDR3 is CASANDRGYEQYF. CDR3 nucleotides: TGTGCCAGCGCGAATGACAGGGGCTACGAGCAGTACTTC. Full variable domain (missing parts from reference TRBV11-2 and TRBJ2-7): EAGVAQSPRYKIIEKRQSVAFWCNPISGHATLYWYQQILGQGPKLLIQFQNNGVVDDSQLPKDRFSAERLKGVDSTLKIQPAKLEDSAVYLCASANDRGYEQYFGPGTRLTVT.

The V call is TRBV4-1, the J call TRBJ2-5; 7 bases match TRBD2. The germline V gene has CDR1 MGHRA and CDR2 YSYEKL. V gave up 3 bases and J gave up 3 bases; unmatched junction bases: 10. This CDR3 is built from 16 residues. The CDR3 is CASSQGQGLPEETQYF. The CDR3 DNA sequence: TGCGCCAGCAGCCAGGGGCAGGGACTACCTGAAGAGACCCAGTACTTC.

The chain recombines TRBV29-1 with TRBJ2-3; TRBD2 matches at 7 bases. This CDR3 spans 12 amino acids. V was clipped by 7 bases and J by 3 bases; unmatched bases: 4. Germline CDR1 reads SQVTM; CDR2 reads ANQGSEA. The CDR3 spells CSAGLVTDTQYF. CDR3 coding DNA: TGCAGCGCCGGACTAGTTACAGATACGCAGTATTTT.

The chain uses TRBV27 and TRBJ1-5; 10 positions agree with TRBD1. Germline V gene data show CDR1 as MNHEY and CDR2 as SMNVEV (reference sequence). The CDR3 length is 14 residues. Trimming took 5 bases from V and 7 from J; bases not matched to a gene: 5. CDR3 sequence reads: CASSPTGGEQPQHF. For the CDR3, the DNA is TGTGCCAGCAGTCCGACAGGGGGCGAACAGCCCCAGCATTTT.

In nucleotides, the CDR3 is TGTGCCAGCAGCTTGCCCGACAGGGGGAGAAATTCACCCCTCCACTTT. Its translation is CASSLPDRGRNSPLHF. The genes are TRBV5-4 and TRBJ1-6; 9 bases line up with TRBD1. Losses at the gene ends were 1 base for V and 7 bases for J; bases not matched to a gene: 6. CDR1 is SGHNT and CDR2 is YYREEE in the germline V gene (reference sequence). This CDR3 is 16 amino acids long.

V usage is TRBV15 and J usage is TRBJ1-1, with 7 bases lining up with TRBD1. There are 15 residues in the CDR3. Germline-derived CDR1 and CDR2 are LNHNV and YYDKDF (reference sequence). J was trimmed by 0 bases and V by 8 bases; bases with no gene match: 9. CDR3 nucleotides: TGTGCCACCGTAGCCCCGGGACAGATGAACACTGAAGCTTTCTTT. It translates to CATVAPGQMNTEAFF.

The chain couples TRBV4-3 to TRBJ2-7, with no clear D. CDR1 and CDR2 from the germline V gene are LGHNA and YSLEER. The CDR3 is made up of 15 amino acids. Trimming took 0 bases from V and 3 from J, leaving 12 bases between them. Here the CDR3 DNA reads TGCGCCAGCAGCCAAGATCTGCAGGCCAACTACGAGCAGTACTTC. Translating it yields CASSQDLQANYEQYF.

The chain employs TRBV5-4 and TRBJ1-2; perhaps TRBD1 as D (6 bases). Per germline, CDR1 SGHNT and CDR2 YYREEE (reference sequence). This CDR3 is built from 15 residues. The ends were cut back, 2 bases at V and 5 bases at J, with 16 bases in the middle. The CDR3 DNA reads as TGTGCCAGCAGCTTCGAAGGGGGAATTCGGTATGGCTACACCTTC. Translating gives CASSFEGGIRYGYTF.

The chain has TRBV23-1 and TRBJ2-1; D gene uncertain. TRBV23-1 is reported as an ORF; its role is uncertain. V was clipped by 0 bases and J by 2 bases, with 20 bases between them. The CDR3 consists of 19 residues. Written as DNA, the CDR3 is TGCGCCAGCAGTCAATCAAAGTTTCAATCCAACAACGCCTACAATGAGCAGTTCTTC. Amino acids: CASSQSKFQSNNAYNEQFF.

The chain links TRBV6-5 to TRBJ2-1; D is undetermined. Trimming left V 2 bases short and J 9 bases short, with 11 bases between. CDR1 is MNHEY, CDR2 SVGAGI, per germline. The CDR3 runs to 13 residues. The CDR3 sequence is CASSYLESGEQFF. The CDR3 bases are TGTGCCAGCAGTTACCTAGAATCCGGTGAGCAGTTCTTC.

The V call is TRBV6-1, the J call TRBJ1-3; TRBD1 matches at 7 bases. From germline, CDR1 is MNHNS and CDR2 SASEGT. V lost 7 bases and J lost 4; bases outside the gene matches: 10. The CDR3 covers 15 residues. The CDR3: CASNQTRGFGNTIYF. Here the CDR3 DNA reads TGTGCCAGCAACCAAACCAGGGGGTTCGGAAACACCATATATTTT.

V and J are TRBV11-2 and TRBJ2-3; D gene uncertain. The V gene's germline CDR1 is SGHAT and CDR2 FQNNGV. The length of the CDR3 is 15 residues. V gave up 2 bases and J gave up 2 bases, with 11 bases separating them. The CDR3: CASSLRSRPTDTQYF. CDR3 in DNA: TGTGCCAGCAGCTTAAGGTCTAGACCCACAGATACGCAGTATTTT.

J is TRBJ2-1 and V is TRBV9; 13 positions agree with TRBD2. CDR3 length equals 19 residues. Germline assignment: CDR1 SGDLS and CDR2 YYNGEE. J lost 4 bases, V lost 4 bases, and 14 bases had no gene match. CDR3 sequence: CASSSYRTSGGPPYNEQFF. CDR3 coding DNA: TGTGCCAGCAGCTCCTATAGGACTAGCGGGGGCCCCCCATACAATGAGCAGTTCTTC.

This chain joins TRBV7-6 and TRBJ1-1; the D is unclear. The CDR3 covers 13 residues. The germline V gene encodes CDR1 SGHVS and CDR2 FNYEAQ. V dropped 1 base and J dropped 5 bases, with 8 bases sitting between them. CDR3 in DNA: TGTGCCAGCAGCTTAGGGACGGGGACTGAAGCTTTCTTT. Translating gives CASSLGTGTEAFF. The variable domain in full, with the rest retrieved from reference TRBV7-6 and TRBJ1-1, is GAGVSQSPRYKVTKRGQDVALRCDPISGHVSLYWYRQALGQGPEFLTYFNYEAQQDKSGLPNDRFSAERPEGSISTLTIQRTEQRDSAMYRCASSLGTGTEAFFGQGTRLTVV.

The chain couples TRBV4-3 to TRBJ2-5, with 7 bases identical to TRBD2. V shed 1 base, J shed 1 base, and the junction held 3 bases outside the gene matches. CDR3 length equals 15 residues. The germline CDR1 and CDR2 sequences are LGHNA and YSLEER. This CDR3 is CASSQVREAQETQYF. CDR3 sequence (DNA): TGCGCCAGCAGCCAAGTTCGGGAGGCCCAAGAGACCCAGTACTTC.

This rearrangement joins TRBV6-4 to TRBJ2-2; 12 positions match TRBD2. The CDR3 sequence is 17 residues long. V trimming: 5 bases; J trimming: 2 bases; junction bases outside the gene matches: 6. The germline V gene has CDR1 MRHNA and CDR2 SNTAGT. The CDR3 reads CASSQTSGSRNTGELFF. The CDR3 nucleotides are TGTGCCAGCAGTCAGACTAGCGGGAGCCGTAACACCGGGGAGCTGTTTTTT.

The rearrangement uses TRBV5-6 and TRBJ1-5; D uncertain. Germline V gives CDR1 SGHDT, CDR2 YYEEEE. This CDR3 has 14 residues. Trimming pared 1 base from V and 6 bases from J, leaving 11 bases between. The CDR3 sequence: CASSLWQVGQPQHF. The CDR3 bases are TGTGCCAGCAGCTTGTGGCAGGTTGGTCAGCCCCAGCATTTT.

V usage is TRBV7-9 and J usage is TRBJ1-1; 8 nucleotides line up with TRBD1. Losses at the gene ends were 5 bases for V and 4 bases for J; bases not matched to a gene: 21. Germline V lookup: CDR1 SEHNR, CDR2 FQNEAQ (reference sequence). The length of the CDR3 is 19 residues. The CDR3 coding sequence is TGTGCCAGCAGCGAGAACCCCGGTAACAGGGGGAGTGTAAGCACTGAAGCTTTCTTT. It is translated as CASSENPGNRGSVSTEAFF. Full variable domain (rest looked up from reference TRBV7-9 and TRBJ1-1): DTGVSQNPRHKITKRGQNVTFRCDPISEHNRLYWYRQTLGQGPEFLTYFQNEAQLEKSRLLSDRFSAERPKGSFSTLEIQRTEQGDSAMYLCASSENPGNRGSVSTEAFFGQGTRLTVV.